The T cell receptor (beta chain) described here comes from a study of cytomegalovirus exposure and HLA in healthy donors. PCR used 60 Vbeta primers and 13 Jbeta primers. Some clones are missing from TCRdb's copy, which holds only in-frame ones; the method was immunoSEQ multiplex PCR. Of 100,000 or so clones listed, 82% are singletons. The length of the CDR3 is 15 residues. Germline V CDR1 and CDR2: LNHNV, YYDKDF (reference sequence). V shed 3 bases, J shed 7 bases, and the junction held 8 bases outside the gene matches. Sample: PBMCs. The clonotype comes from a man aged 30 to 45 in good health and CMV-seropositive. This rearrangement joins TRBV15 to TRBJ2-2, with 7 bases aligning to TRBD1. The CDR3 is CATSSVTGLVGELFF. For the CDR3, the DNA is TGTGCCACCAGCAGCGTGACAGGGTTGGTCGGGGAGCTGTTTTTT.